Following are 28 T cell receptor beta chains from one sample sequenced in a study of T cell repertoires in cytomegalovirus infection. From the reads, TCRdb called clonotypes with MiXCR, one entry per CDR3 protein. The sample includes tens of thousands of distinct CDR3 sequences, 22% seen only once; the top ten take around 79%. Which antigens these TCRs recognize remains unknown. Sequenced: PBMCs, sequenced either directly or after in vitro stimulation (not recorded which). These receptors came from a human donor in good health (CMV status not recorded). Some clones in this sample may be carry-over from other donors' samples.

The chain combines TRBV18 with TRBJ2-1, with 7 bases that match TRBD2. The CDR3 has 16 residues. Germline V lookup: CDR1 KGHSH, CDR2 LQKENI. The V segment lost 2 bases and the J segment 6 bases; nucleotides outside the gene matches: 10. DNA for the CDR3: TGTGCCAGCTCACCAATTTGGGAGGGAGGCCCCAATGAGCAGTTCTTC. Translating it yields CASSPIWEGGPNEQFF.

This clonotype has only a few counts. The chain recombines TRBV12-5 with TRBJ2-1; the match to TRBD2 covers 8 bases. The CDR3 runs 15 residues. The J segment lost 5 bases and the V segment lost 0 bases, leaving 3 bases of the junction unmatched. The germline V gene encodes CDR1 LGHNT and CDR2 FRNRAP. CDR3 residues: CASGLVLAADNEQFF. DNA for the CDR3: TGTGCTAGTGGTTTGGTACTAGCGGCGGACAATGAGCAGTTCTTC. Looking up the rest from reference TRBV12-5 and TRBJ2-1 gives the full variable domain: DARVTQTPRHKVTEMGQEVTMRCQPILGHNTVFWYRQTMMQGLELLAYFRNRAPLDDSGMPKDRFSAEMPDATLATLKIQPSEPRDSAVYFCASGLVLAADNEQFFGPGTRLTVL.

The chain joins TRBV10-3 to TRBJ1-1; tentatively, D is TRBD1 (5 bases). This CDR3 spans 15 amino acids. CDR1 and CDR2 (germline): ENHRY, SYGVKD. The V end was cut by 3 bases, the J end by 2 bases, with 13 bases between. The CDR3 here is CAISDPGTTNTEAFF. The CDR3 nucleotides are TGTGCCATCAGTGACCCCGGGACCACCAACACTGAAGCTTTCTTT.

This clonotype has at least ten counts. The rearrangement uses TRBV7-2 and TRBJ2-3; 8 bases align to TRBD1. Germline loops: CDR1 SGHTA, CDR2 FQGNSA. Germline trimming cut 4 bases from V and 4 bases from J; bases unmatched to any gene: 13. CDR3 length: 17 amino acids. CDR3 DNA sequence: TGTGCCAGCAGCTCCCCCGGGACAGGCGCCCCCGCAGATACGCAGTATTTT. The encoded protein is CASSSPGTGAPADTQYF.

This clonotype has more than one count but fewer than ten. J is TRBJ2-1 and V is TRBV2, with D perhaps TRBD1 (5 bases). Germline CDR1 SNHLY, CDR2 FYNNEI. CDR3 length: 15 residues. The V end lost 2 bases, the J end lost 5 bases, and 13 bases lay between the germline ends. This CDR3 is CASSELGRENNEQFF. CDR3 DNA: TGTGCCAGCAGTGAATTAGGCAGGGAAAACAATGAGCAGTTCTTC.

The CDR3 protein is CASSSRPQGWQYF. CDR3 bases: TGTGCCAGCAGCTCCCGACCACAAGGTTGGCAGTATTTT. The rearrangement joins TRBV7-6 to TRBJ2-3; D ambiguous. Between the trimmed V and J ends, which lost 4 bases and 11 bases, there was a span of 16 bases. CDR3 length equals 13 residues. Germline-derived CDR1 and CDR2 are SGHVS and FNYEAQ.

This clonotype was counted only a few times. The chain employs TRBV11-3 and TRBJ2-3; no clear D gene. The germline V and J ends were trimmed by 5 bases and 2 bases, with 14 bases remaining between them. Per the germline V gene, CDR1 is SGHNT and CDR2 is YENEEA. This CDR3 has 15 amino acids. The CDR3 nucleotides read TGTGCCAGCAGCACTGAATCAGCGCTCACAGATACGCAGTATTTT. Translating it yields CASSTESALTDTQYF. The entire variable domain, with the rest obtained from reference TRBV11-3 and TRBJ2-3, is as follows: EAGVVQSPRYKIIEKKQPVAFWCNPISGHNTLYWYLQNLGQGPELLIRYENEEAVDDSQLPKDRFSAERLKGVDSTLKIQPAELGDSAVYLCASSTESALTDTQYFGPGTRLTVL.

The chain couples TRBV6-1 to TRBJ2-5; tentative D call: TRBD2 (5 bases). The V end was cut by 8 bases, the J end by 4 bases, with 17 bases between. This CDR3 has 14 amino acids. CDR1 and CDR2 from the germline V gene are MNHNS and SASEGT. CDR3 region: CASSQWGAGETQYF. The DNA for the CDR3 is TGTGCCAGCTCCCAGTGGGGAGCCGGAGAGACCCAGTACTTC.

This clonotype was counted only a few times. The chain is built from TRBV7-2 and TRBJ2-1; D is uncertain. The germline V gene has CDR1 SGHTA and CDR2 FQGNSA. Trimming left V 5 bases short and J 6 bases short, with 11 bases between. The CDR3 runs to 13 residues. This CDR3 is CASSQRVINEQFF. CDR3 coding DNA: TGTGCCAGCAGCCAAAGGGTAATCAATGAGCAGTTCTTC.

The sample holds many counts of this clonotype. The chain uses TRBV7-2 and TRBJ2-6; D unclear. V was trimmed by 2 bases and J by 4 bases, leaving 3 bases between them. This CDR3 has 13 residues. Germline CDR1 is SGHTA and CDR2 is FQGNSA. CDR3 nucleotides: TGTGCCAGCAGCTTACAGGGGGCCAACGTCCTGACTTTC. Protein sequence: CASSLQGANVLTF.

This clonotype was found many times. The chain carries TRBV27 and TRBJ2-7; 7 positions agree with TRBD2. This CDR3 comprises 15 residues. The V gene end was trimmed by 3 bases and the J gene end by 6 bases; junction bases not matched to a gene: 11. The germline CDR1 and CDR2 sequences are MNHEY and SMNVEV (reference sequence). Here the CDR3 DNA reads TGTGCCAGCAGTTTGAAGCGGGATCGGATAGGCGAGCAGTACTTC. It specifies CASSLKRDRIGEQYF.

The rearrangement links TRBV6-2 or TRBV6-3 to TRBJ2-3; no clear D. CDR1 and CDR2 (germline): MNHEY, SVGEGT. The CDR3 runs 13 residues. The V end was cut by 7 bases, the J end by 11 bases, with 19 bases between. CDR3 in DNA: TGTGCCAGCACCTCCCCTGGAAAAGACAAGCAGTATTTT. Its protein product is CASTSPGKDKQYF.

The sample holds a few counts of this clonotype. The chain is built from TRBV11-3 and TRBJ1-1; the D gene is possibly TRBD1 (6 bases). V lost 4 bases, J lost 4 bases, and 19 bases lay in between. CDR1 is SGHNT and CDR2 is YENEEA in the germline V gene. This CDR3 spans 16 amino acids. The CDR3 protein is CASSYKGPQGPTEAFF. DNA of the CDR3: TGTGCCAGCAGCTATAAGGGACCTCAGGGGCCCACTGAAGCTTTCTTT.

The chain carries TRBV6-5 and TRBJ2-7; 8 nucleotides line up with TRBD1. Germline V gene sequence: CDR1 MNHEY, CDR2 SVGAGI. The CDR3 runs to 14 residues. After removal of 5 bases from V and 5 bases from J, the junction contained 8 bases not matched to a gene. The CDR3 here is CASSKTGVAHEQYF. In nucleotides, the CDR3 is TGTGCCAGCAGTAAGACAGGGGTAGCTCACGAGCAGTACTTC.

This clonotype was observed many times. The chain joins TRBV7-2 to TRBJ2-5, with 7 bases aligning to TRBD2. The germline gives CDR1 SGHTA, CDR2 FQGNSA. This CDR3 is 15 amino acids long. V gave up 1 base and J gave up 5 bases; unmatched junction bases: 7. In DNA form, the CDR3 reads TGTGCCAGCAGCTTAGGGGGAGGGTCGGCCGAGACCCAGTACTTC. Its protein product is CASSLGGGSAETQYF.

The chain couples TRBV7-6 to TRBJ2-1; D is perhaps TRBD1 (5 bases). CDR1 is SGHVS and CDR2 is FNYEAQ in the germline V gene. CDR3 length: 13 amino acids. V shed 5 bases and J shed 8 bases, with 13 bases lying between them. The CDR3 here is CASSLGVGYEQFF. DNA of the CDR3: TGTGCCAGCAGCCTAGGGGTCGGGTATGAGCAGTTCTTC.

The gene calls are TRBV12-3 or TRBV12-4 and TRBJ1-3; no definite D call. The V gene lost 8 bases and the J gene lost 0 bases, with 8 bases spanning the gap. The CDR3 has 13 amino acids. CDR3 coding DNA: TGTGCCAGCTTGGGTCCCTCTGGAAACACCATATATTTT. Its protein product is CASLGPSGNTIYF.

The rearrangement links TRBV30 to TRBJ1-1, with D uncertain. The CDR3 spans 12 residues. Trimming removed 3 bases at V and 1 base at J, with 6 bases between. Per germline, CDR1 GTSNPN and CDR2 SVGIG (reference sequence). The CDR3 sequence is CAWRDSNTEAFF. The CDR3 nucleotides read TGTGCCTGGAGGGATTCGAACACTGAAGCTTTCTTT.

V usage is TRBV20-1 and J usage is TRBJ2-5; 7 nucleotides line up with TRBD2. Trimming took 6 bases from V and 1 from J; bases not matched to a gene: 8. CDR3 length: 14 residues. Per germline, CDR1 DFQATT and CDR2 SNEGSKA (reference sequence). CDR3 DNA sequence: TGCAGTGCCGTCGAGCGGGGAATCCAAGAGACCCAGTACTTC. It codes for CSAVERGIQETQYF.

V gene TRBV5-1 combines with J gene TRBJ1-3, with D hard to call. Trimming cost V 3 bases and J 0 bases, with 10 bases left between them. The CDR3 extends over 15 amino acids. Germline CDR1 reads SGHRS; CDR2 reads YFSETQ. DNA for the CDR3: TGCGCCAGCAGCTCGGACGGATTCTCTGGAAACACCATATATTTT. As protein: CASSSDGFSGNTIYF.

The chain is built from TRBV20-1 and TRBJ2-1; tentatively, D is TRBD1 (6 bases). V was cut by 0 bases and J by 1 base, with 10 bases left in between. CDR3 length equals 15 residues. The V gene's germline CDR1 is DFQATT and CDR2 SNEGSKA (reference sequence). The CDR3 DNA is TGCAGTGCTAGAGATCCTACAGGGTCCTACAATGAGCAGTTCTTC. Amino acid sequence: CSARDPTGSYNEQFF.

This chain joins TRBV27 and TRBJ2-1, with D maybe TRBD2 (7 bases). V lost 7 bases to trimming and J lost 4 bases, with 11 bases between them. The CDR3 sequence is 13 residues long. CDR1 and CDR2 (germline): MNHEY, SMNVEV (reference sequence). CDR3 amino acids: CASKGGAYNEQFF. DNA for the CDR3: TGTGCCAGCAAGGGGGGGGCGTACAATGAGCAGTTCTTC.

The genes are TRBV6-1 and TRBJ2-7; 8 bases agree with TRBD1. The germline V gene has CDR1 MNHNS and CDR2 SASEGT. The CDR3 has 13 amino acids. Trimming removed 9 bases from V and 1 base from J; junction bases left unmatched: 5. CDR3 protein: CASDGTGSYEQYF. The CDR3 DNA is TGTGCCAGTGATGGGACAGGATCCTACGAGCAGTACTTC.

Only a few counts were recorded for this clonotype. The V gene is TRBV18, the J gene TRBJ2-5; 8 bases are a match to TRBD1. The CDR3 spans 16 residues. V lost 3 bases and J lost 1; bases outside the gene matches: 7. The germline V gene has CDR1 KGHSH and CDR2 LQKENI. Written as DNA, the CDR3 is TGTGCCAGCTCACCTCGGACAGGGTTTGGCCAAGAGACCCAGTACTTC. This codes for CASSPRTGFGQETQYF.

The CDR3: CASKTGGASNQPQHF. The CDR3 DNA reads TGTGCCAGCAAGACAGGGGGGGCAAGCAATCAGCCCCAGCATTTT. V usage is TRBV12-3 or TRBV12-4 and J usage is TRBJ1-5, with 9 bases identical to TRBD1. J lost 1 base, V lost 7 bases, and 5 bases had no gene match. The CDR3 is made up of 15 amino acids.

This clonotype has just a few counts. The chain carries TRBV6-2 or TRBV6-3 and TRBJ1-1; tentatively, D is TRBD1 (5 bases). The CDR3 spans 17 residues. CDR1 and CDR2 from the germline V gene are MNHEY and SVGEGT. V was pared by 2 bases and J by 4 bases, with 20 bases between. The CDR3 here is CASSYARPGQGSTEAFF. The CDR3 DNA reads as TGTGCCAGCAGTTACGCCAGACCGGGGCAGGGTAGCACTGAAGCTTTCTTT.

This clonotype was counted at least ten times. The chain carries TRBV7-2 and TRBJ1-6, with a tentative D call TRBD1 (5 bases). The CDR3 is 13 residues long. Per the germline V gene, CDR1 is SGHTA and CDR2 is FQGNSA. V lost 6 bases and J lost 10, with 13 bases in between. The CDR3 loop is CASRDPGGSPLHF. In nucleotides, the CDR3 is TGTGCCAGCAGGGACCCGGGGGGGTCACCCCTCCACTTT. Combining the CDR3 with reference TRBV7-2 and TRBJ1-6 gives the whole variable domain GAGVSQSPSNKVTEKGKDVELRCDPISGHTALYWYRQSLGQGLEFLIYFQGNSAPDKSGLPSDRFSAERTGGSVSTLTIQRTQQEDSAVYLCASRDPGGSPLHFGNGTRLTVT.

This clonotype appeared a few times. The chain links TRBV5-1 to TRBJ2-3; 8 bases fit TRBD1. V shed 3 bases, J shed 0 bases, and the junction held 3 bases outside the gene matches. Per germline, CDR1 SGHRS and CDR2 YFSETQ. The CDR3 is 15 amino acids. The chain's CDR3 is CASSWTGTSTDTQYF. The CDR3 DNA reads TGCGCCAGCAGCTGGACAGGGACTAGCACAGATACGCAGTATTTT. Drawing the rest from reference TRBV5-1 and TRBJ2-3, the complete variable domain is KAGVTQTPRYLIKTRGQQVTLSCSPISGHRSVSWYQQTPGQGLQFLFEYFSETQRNKGNFPGRFSGRQFSNSRSEMNVSTLELGDSALYLCASSWTGTSTDTQYFGPGTRLTVL.